The present entry profiles one T cell receptor beta chain with its context. Its antigen remains unknown. The sample belongs to a study of Tregs in tolerant kidney transplant recipients. Mixed chimerism was transient after nonmyeloablative marrow transplants from related graft donors. Unstimulated regulatory T cells (CD4+CD25+CD127-), CD4+CD25- non-regulatory cells, CD4 and CD8 cells were FACS-sorted from thawed PBMCs. Sequencing used immunoSEQ multiplex PCR; TCRdb keeps in-frame clones, though not all of them. This sample has roughly 54,000 clones; roughly nine tenths occur once, and the top ten carry about 16%. Study-level findings and limits: Expanding Tregs on activated donor B cells appeared to best identify donor-specific TCRbeta clones.

The specimen was CD8+ T cells from blood (PBMCs), collected 12 months after the transplant. This receptor was taken from a human patient who received a combined kidney and bone marrow transplant. The graft donor may have contributed some T cells.

CDR3 in amino acids: CASSLLLDEQFF. Written as DNA, the CDR3 is TGTGCCAGCAGCTTACTTCTCGATGAGCAGTTCTTC. The gene calls are TRBV7-8 and TRBJ2-1; no firm D call. This CDR3 is built from 12 residues. The germline gives CDR1 SGHVS, CDR2 FQNEAQ. V gave up 2 bases and J gave up 8 bases, with 7 bases separating them.